This TCR beta chain was observed in a study of T-cell memory formation after mild COVID-19. Via MiXCR, TCRdb re-called the 5' RACE reads, giving one row per CDR3 protein. Of around 110,000 distinct CDR3 sequences in the sample, roughly an eighth were seen once. CDR1 and CDR2 from the germline V gene are SEHNR and FQNEAQ (reference sequence). The V and J ends lost 4 bases and 4 bases respectively, with 17 bases between them. The CDR3 has 16 amino acids. A few counts support this clonotype. Sequencing was performed on PBMCs or a T cell subset sorted from them (not recorded which). The source of this sequence is an adult woman who had mild COVID-19 (a few samples of this study predate the infection). Cell type and time point are not known. The V and J genes are TRBV7-9 and TRBJ2-1; D may match TRBD1 or TRBD2 (5 bases each). The DNA of the CDR3 is TGTGCCAGCAGCTCGCTAGCAGGGCGGGCTTACAATGAGCAGTTCTTC. As protein: CASSSLAGRAYNEQFF. The full variable domain, its missing parts supplied by reference TRBV7-9 and TRBJ2-1, is DTGVSQNPRHKITKRGQNVTFRCDPISEHNRLYWYRQTLGQGPEFLTYFQNEAQLEKSRLLSDRFSAERPKGSFSTLEIQRTEQGDSAMYLCASSSLAGRAYNEQFFGPGTRLTVL.